The 18 T cell receptor beta chains presented below share a single source sample, sequenced in a study of T cell responses to AZD1222 COVID-19 vaccine. TCRdb's copy holds only in-frame clones and misses some; the assay was immunoSEQ multiplex PCR. The sample lists just over 150,000 clones; around 87% were seen once. Sequences were derived from peripheral blood, sampled 28 days after the second AZD1222 dose. All receptors derive from an adult who received the AZD1222 COVID-19 vaccine.

V usage is TRBV5-1 and J usage is TRBJ1-2; TRBD1 matches at 8 bases. This CDR3 contains 16 residues. Germline loops: CDR1 SGHRS, CDR2 YFSETQ. J was trimmed by 4 bases and V by 3 bases; bases with no gene match: 11. CDR3 sequence (DNA): TGCGCCAGCAGCTCCAACCCCGGGACAGGCTTCTATGGCTACACCTTC. The encoded protein is CASSSNPGTGFYGYTF.

The genes are TRBV5-1 and TRBJ2-7; D tentatively reads TRBD1 or TRBD2 (5 bases each). The CDR3 length is 14 residues. CDR1 SGHRS and CDR2 YFSETQ come from the germline V gene. With 2 bases removed from V and 2 bases from J, the gap between germline ends came to 11 bases. The CDR3 bases are TGCGCCAGCAGCTTCCGGGACCCTGCCTACGAGCAGTACTTC. It is translated as CASSFRDPAYEQYF. Full variable domain (outside the CDR3, taken from reference TRBV5-1 and TRBJ2-7): KAGVTQTPRYLIKTRGQQVTLSCSPISGHRSVSWYQQTPGQGLQFLFEYFSETQRNKGNFPGRFSGRQFSNSRSEMNVSTLELGDSALYLCASSFRDPAYEQYFGPGTRLTVT.

For the CDR3, the DNA is TGTGCCAGCAAAGACAGCGGGGAGCTGTTTTTT. Protein product: CASKDSGELFF. The J gene is TRBJ2-2, the V gene TRBV28; possible D gene TRBD1, 5 bases. CDR1 is MDHEN, CDR2 SYDVKM, per germline. V shed 7 bases and J shed 7 bases, with 7 bases lying between them. This CDR3 has 11 amino acids.

The chain recombines TRBV7-2 with TRBJ2-3; tentatively, D is TRBD1 (6 bases). Trimming shortened V by 2 bases and J by 2 bases, and 8 bases separated the two germline ends. The germline gives CDR1 SGHTA, CDR2 FQGNSA. This CDR3 contains 14 residues. The CDR3 sequence is CASSLWTDTDTQYF. DNA of the CDR3: TGTGCCAGCAGCTTATGGACAGACACAGATACGCAGTATTTT.

The chain employs TRBV2 and TRBJ2-1; 14 bases agree with TRBD2. V was clipped by 6 bases and J by 10 bases; unmatched bases: 8. Germline values: CDR1 SNHLY, CDR2 FYNNEI. The CDR3 is made up of 15 amino acids. This chain's CDR3 is CASSGLAGGAGEQFF. The CDR3 region has the DNA TGTGCCAGCAGCGGACTAGCGGGAGGAGCGGGCGAGCAGTTCTTC.

The V gene is TRBV7-2, the J gene TRBJ1-2; 7 bases are a match to TRBD1. CDR3 size: 14 residues. Germline values: CDR1 SGHTA, CDR2 FQGNSA. With V trimmed by 3 bases and J by 4 bases, 5 bases remained unmatched. Here the CDR3 reads CASSLRDSSYGYTF. As DNA, the CDR3 is TGTGCCAGCAGCTTGCGGGACAGTTCCTATGGCTACACCTTC.

The chain uses TRBV10-3 and TRBJ1-6; the D gene is possibly TRBD1 (5 bases). CDR1 and CDR2 from the germline V gene are ENHRY and SYGVKD. V was pared by 4 bases and J by 9 bases, with 7 bases between. This CDR3 has 12 amino acids. The DNA for the CDR3 is TGTGCCATCAGTGGTGGGGCTTCACCCCTCCACTTT. It specifies CAISGGASPLHF.

CDR3 protein: CASSWDRMDEQYF. CDR3 DNA sequence: TGTGCCAGCAGCTGGGACAGAATGGACGAGCAGTACTTC. J is TRBJ2-7 and V is TRBV5-4, with 7 bases aligning to TRBD1. J gave up 5 bases and V 3 bases, and 5 bases lay outside the gene matches. CDR3 length: 13 residues. Germline CDR1 is SGHNT and CDR2 is YYREEE (reference sequence).

V and J are TRBV27 and TRBJ2-7, with 9 bases fitting TRBD1. V gave up 2 bases and J gave up 1 base; unmatched junction bases: 0. CDR3 length: 14 residues. Germline V CDR1 and CDR2: MNHEY, SMNVEV (reference sequence). The CDR3 region is CASSLGTGSYEQYF. As DNA, the CDR3 is TGTGCCAGCAGTTTAGGGACAGGGTCCTACGAGCAGTACTTC.

This clone came up once. The chain recombines TRBV29-1 with TRBJ2-7, with 9 bases matching TRBD2. Germline values: CDR1 SQVTM, CDR2 ANQGSEA. Trimming took 5 bases from V and 5 from J; bases not matched to a gene: 7. The CDR3 has 13 amino acids. CDR3 nucleotides: TGCAGCGTTCTGGCGGGAGGGCCAAACGAGCAGTACTTC. Protein product: CSVLAGGPNEQYF.

This clone appeared a few times. The rearrangement uses TRBV5-1 and TRBJ2-5, with 7 bases fitting TRBD1. Germline-derived CDR1 and CDR2 are SGHRS and YFSETQ. V lost 3 bases, J lost 5 bases, and 7 bases stayed unmatched. The CDR3 is made up of 14 amino acids. The DNA of the CDR3 is TGCGCCAGCAGCTCGCGACCCAGGGGGGAGACCCAGTACTTC. Protein: CASSSRPRGETQYF.

V usage is TRBV14 and J usage is TRBJ2-1, with D hard to call. The CDR3 is 12 residues long. Between the trimmed V and J ends, which lost 5 bases and 8 bases, there was a span of 10 bases. Germline lookup yields CDR1 SGHDN and CDR2 FVKESK. CDR3 region: CASSVRWDEQFF. The DNA of the CDR3 is TGTGCCAGCAGCGTCCGGTGGGATGAGCAGTTCTTC.

The chain carries TRBV6-5 and TRBJ2-7, with D perhaps assigned TRBD1 or TRBD2 (5 bases each). V was shortened by 0 bases and J by 0 bases, with 9 bases between the two germline ends. There are 15 residues in the CDR3. Germline V gene sequence: CDR1 MNHEY, CDR2 SVGAGI. In nucleotides, the CDR3 is TGTGCCAGCAGTTACTCATCGGGGCACTCCTACGAGCAGTACTTC. Translating gives CASSYSSGHSYEQYF.

The chain recombines TRBV3-1 (or the pseudogene TRBV3-2) with TRBJ1-2, with D perhaps TRBD1 (6 bases). The CDR3 sequence is 13 residues long. CDR1 LGHDT and CDR2 YNNKEL come from the germline V gene (reference sequence). Trimming took 2 bases from V and 7 from J, leaving 11 bases between them. Here the CDR3 DNA reads TGTGCCAGCAGCCAACCCAGGGGAGGTGGCTACACCTTC. It translates to CASSQPRGGGYTF.

The chain carries TRBV5-6 and TRBJ1-4; no clear D. V gave up 4 bases and J gave up 11 bases, with 12 bases separating them. CDR3 size: 12 residues. Germline V lookup: CDR1 SGHDT, CDR2 YYEEEE. The CDR3 reads CASSQLGDKLFF. The CDR3 bases are TGTGCCAGCAGCCAATTGGGCGATAAACTGTTTTTT.

The chain recombines TRBV7-9 with TRBJ1-6; a possible D gene is TRBD1 (5 bases). CDR1 SEHNR and CDR2 FQNEAQ come from the germline V gene (reference sequence). CDR3 length: 14 amino acids. The V end was cut by 4 bases, the J end by 10 bases, with 14 bases between. The CDR3 loop is CASSSRDLGSPLHF. The CDR3, as DNA: TGTGCCAGCAGCTCCCGGGACCTAGGCTCACCCCTCCACTTT.

This sequence joins TRBV7-9 and TRBJ2-1, with unresolved D. The CDR3 runs to 11 residues. Trimming shortened V by 1 base and J by 15 bases, and 10 bases separated the two germline ends. Looked up from germline, CDR1 is SEHNR and CDR2 is FQNEAQ (reference sequence). The CDR3 DNA reads as TGTGCCAGCAGCTTAGGCCTTCTACCGTTCTTC. Translating it yields CASSLGLLPFF.

The rearrangement joins TRBV9 to TRBJ2-3; D gene ambiguous. The V and J ends lost 0 bases and 2 bases respectively, with 10 bases between them. There are 15 residues in the CDR3. Germline CDR1 is SGDLS and CDR2 is YYNGEE. The CDR3 DNA reads as TGTGCCAGCAGCGTAGGTCTGGGGATCACAGATACGCAGTATTTT. This codes for CASSVGLGITDTQYF. The full variable domain, completed using reference TRBV9 and TRBJ2-3, is DSGVTQTPKHLITATGQRVTLRCSPRSGDLSVYWYQQSLDQGLQFLIQYYNGEERAKGNILERFSAQQFPDLHSELNLSSLELGDSALYFCASSVGLGITDTQYFGPGTRLTVL.